Below are 23 T cell receptor beta chains sequenced from a single sample in a study of cytomegalovirus exposure and HLA in healthy donors. PCR was performed using 60 Vbeta and 13 Jbeta primers. Sequenced by immunoSEQ multiplex PCR; TCRdb stores in-frame clones only, minus some. The sample contains about 140,000 clones, about four fifths of which appear only once. The material sequenced was PBMCs. The receptors here all came from a male donor in good health and CMV-seropositive.

J is TRBJ1-4 and V is TRBV7-2; 8 nucleotides align to TRBD1. The germline gives CDR1 SGHTA, CDR2 FQGNSA. CDR3 length equals 15 residues. V shed 2 bases, J shed 7 bases, and the junction held 6 bases outside the gene matches. The CDR3 is CASSLNGQGSEKLFF. The CDR3 coding sequence is TGTGCCAGCAGCTTAAACGGACAGGGAAGTGAAAAACTGTTTTTT.

The V gene is TRBV10-3, the J gene TRBJ2-1; weak D call: TRBD1 (6 bases). The CDR3 sequence is 20 residues long. CDR1 and CDR2 (germline): ENHRY, SYGVKD. The V end lost 2 bases, the J end lost 0 bases, and 23 bases lay between the germline ends. CDR3 DNA: TGTGCCATCAGTGAGACCCCCCGGACCCCCAGGGGCAGCTCCTACAATGAGCAGTTCTTC. Translating it yields CAISETPRTPRGSSYNEQFF.

This chain joins TRBV13 and TRBJ2-3; D is possibly TRBD1 (7 bases). CDR3 size: 14 residues. Germline V gene sequence: CDR1 PRHDT, CDR2 FYEKMQ (reference sequence). V was cut by 0 bases and J by 8 bases, with 12 bases left in between. CDR3 sequence (DNA): TGTGCCAGCAGCTTAGGGCAGGGGGGCGTTACGCAGTATTTT. This translates into CASSLGQGGVTQYF.

The chain recombines TRBV25-1 with TRBJ2-7; the D gene is possibly TRBD2 (5 bases). CDR1 is MGHDK, CDR2 SYGVNS, per germline. V was shortened by 3 bases and J by 1 base, with 16 bases between the two germline ends. CDR3 size: 16 residues. The DNA of the CDR3 is TGTGCCAGCAGTGATCCCGCCGCGTCGGGATCCTACGAGCAGTACTTC. Residues: CASSDPAASGSYEQYF.

The chain uses TRBV5-1 and TRBJ2-1, with TRBD1 matching over 7 bases. This CDR3 is built from 14 residues. J was trimmed by 4 bases and V by 1 base; bases with no gene match: 2. Germline V lookup: CDR1 SGHRS, CDR2 YFSETQ. Here the CDR3 reads CASSLRGPYNEQFF. CDR3 nucleotide sequence: TGCGCCAGCAGCTTGAGGGGGCCTTACAATGAGCAGTTCTTC.

The chain couples TRBV19 to TRBJ2-1; 8 bases match TRBD2. Per the germline V gene, CDR1 is LNHDA and CDR2 is SQIVND (reference sequence). The V segment lost 5 bases and the J segment 5 bases; nucleotides outside the gene matches: 5. The CDR3 loop spans 14 amino acids. CDR3 sequence reads: CASSLAGPDNEQFF. The CDR3 DNA is TGTGCCAGTAGTCTAGCGGGTCCGGACAATGAGCAGTTCTTC.

The chain has TRBV7-3 and TRBJ2-2, with TRBD1 as a possible D gene (6 bases). Germline CDR1 reads SGHTA; CDR2 reads FQGTGA. V was pared by 1 base and J by 6 bases, with 21 bases between. This CDR3 region has 18 residues. The CDR3 DNA reads TGTGCCAGCAGCTTAAGGGCAGGGGTGGGAACATCCCCCGGGGAGCTGTTTTTT. Amino acid sequence: CASSLRAGVGTSPGELFF.

The chain is built from TRBV14 and TRBJ2-5, with a weak D call TRBD2 (6 bases). The V end lost 0 bases, the J end lost 6 bases, and 8 bases lay between the germline ends. CDR3 size: 13 residues. In germline, CDR1 is SGHDN, CDR2 FVKESK. The CDR3 here is CASSQDTSKTQYF. The CDR3 nucleotides read TGTGCCAGCAGCCAAGATACTAGCAAGACCCAGTACTTC. The full variable domain, completed using reference TRBV14 and TRBJ2-5, is EAGVTQFPSHSVIEKGQTVTLRCDPISGHDNLYWYRRVMGKEIKFLLHFVKESKQDESGMPNNRFLAERTGGTYSTLKVQPAELEDSGVYFCASSQDTSKTQYFGPGTRLLVL.

The V and J genes are TRBV7-9 and TRBJ2-1; possibly TRBD1 for D (6 bases). The CDR3 has 12 amino acids. Trimming shortened V by 5 bases and J by 10 bases, and 12 bases separated the two germline ends. The germline V gene encodes CDR1 SEHNR and CDR2 FQNEAQ (reference sequence). The CDR3 nucleotides are TGTGCCAGCAGCGCGACAGGCAGGGAGCAGTTCTTC. Translating gives CASSATGREQFF.

V gene TRBV6-1 combines with J gene TRBJ1-4, with a weak D call TRBD1 (6 bases). The V end lost 8 bases, the J end lost 5 bases, and 18 bases lay between the germline ends. In germline, CDR1 is MNHNS, CDR2 SASEGT. The CDR3 length is 15 residues. The CDR3 loop is CASFPYRDPNEKLFF. The CDR3 nucleotides are TGTGCCAGCTTCCCATACAGGGACCCCAATGAAAAACTGTTTTTT.

DNA for the CDR3: TGTGCCAGCAGTACTGAAACATCGGCGGCAACCTACGAGCAGTACTTC. It specifies CASSTETSAATYEQYF. V gene TRBV28 combines with J gene TRBJ2-7; D is unresolved. V was shortened by 5 bases and J by 2 bases, with 19 bases between the two germline ends. Looked up from germline, CDR1 is MDHEN and CDR2 is SYDVKM. The CDR3 totals 16 residues.

The V and J genes are TRBV5-6 and TRBJ2-1; perhaps TRBD2 as D (6 bases). Trimming took 4 bases from V and 7 from J, leaving 15 bases between them. Germline V lookup: CDR1 SGHDT, CDR2 YYEEEE. This CDR3 is built from 14 residues. CDR3 DNA sequence: TGTGCCAGCAGCGTCGGGGACTCGGTTAATGAGCAGTTCTTC. This encodes CASSVGDSVNEQFF. Combining the CDR3 with reference TRBV5-6 and TRBJ2-1 gives the whole variable domain DAGVTQSPTHLIKTRGQQVTLRCSPKSGHDTVSWYQQALGQGPQFIFQYYEEEERQRGNFPDRFSGHQFPNYSSELNVNALLLGDSALYLCASSVGDSVNEQFFGPGTRLTVL.

This clone occurred a few times. The rearrangement joins TRBV19 to TRBJ1-1, with D hard to call. V was shortened by 3 bases and J by 9 bases, with 11 bases between the two germline ends. Germline lookup yields CDR1 LNHDA and CDR2 SQIVND (reference sequence). There are 12 residues in the CDR3. The CDR3 is CASSIGLTKAFF. As DNA, the CDR3 is TGTGCCAGTAGTATTGGACTGACTAAAGCTTTCTTT.

Here the CDR3 reads CASSFGGQVQPQHF. CDR3 nucleotides: TGTGCCAGCAGTTTTGGGGGACAGGTTCAGCCCCAGCATTTT. The gene calls are TRBV28 and TRBJ1-5; 8 positions match TRBD1. The CDR3 loop spans 14 amino acids. Trimming took 3 bases from V and 6 from J; bases not matched to a gene: 4. CDR1 and CDR2 from the germline V gene are MDHEN and SYDVKM.

The chain couples TRBV6-5 to TRBJ1-2; 7 bases fit TRBD1. This CDR3 has 14 amino acids. Germline trimming cut 5 bases from V and 6 bases from J; bases unmatched to any gene: 9. Germline V gene sequence: CDR1 MNHEY, CDR2 SVGAGI. In nucleotides, the CDR3 is TGTGCCAGCAGTACTCAGGGGGTAGCGGATGGCTACACCTTC. Amino acid sequence: CASSTQGVADGYTF.

The genes are TRBV19 and TRBJ2-1; tentatively, D is TRBD2 (6 bases). Germline CDR1 LNHDA, CDR2 SQIVND (reference sequence). Trimming pared 8 bases from V and 8 bases from J, leaving 13 bases between. This CDR3 has 12 amino acids. CDR3 sequence reads: CASGTFEDEQFF. The CDR3 coding sequence is TGTGCCAGTGGGACTTTTGAGGATGAGCAGTTCTTC.

This clone has a single count. The chain is built from TRBV7-2 and TRBJ2-7; D is uncertain. Germline-derived CDR1 and CDR2 are SGHTA and FQGNSA. The CDR3 sequence is 12 residues long. The V gene lost 10 bases and the J gene lost 2 bases, with 12 bases spanning the gap. CDR3 in amino acids: CATTSSAYEQYF. CDR3 nucleotides: TGTGCCACCACGTCCTCGGCCTACGAGCAGTACTTC.

The chain combines TRBV19 with TRBJ2-5; weak D call: TRBD2 (5 bases). V lost 3 bases and J 3 bases, leaving 8 bases between the germline ends. The germline V gene encodes CDR1 LNHDA and CDR2 SQIVND (reference sequence). The CDR3 covers 13 residues. The CDR3 DNA follows: TGTGCCAGTAGTATTTTCGGGGAAGAGACCCAGTACTTC. Translated: CASSIFGEETQYF.

The chain's CDR3 is CASSMGTGTYEQYF. The CDR3 nucleotides are TGTGCCAGTAGTATGGGGACAGGGACCTACGAGCAGTACTTC. The chain is built from TRBV19 and TRBJ2-7, with TRBD1 identical over 9 bases. CDR1 is LNHDA, CDR2 SQIVND, per germline (reference sequence). Losses at the gene ends were 3 bases for V and 2 bases for J; bases not matched to a gene: 2. This CDR3 region has 14 residues.

J is TRBJ1-2 and V is TRBV6-1; D possibly corresponds to TRBD1 (6 bases). The V gene lost 5 bases and the J gene lost 4 bases, with 17 bases spanning the gap. CDR3 length: 15 residues. The germline V gene encodes CDR1 MNHNS and CDR2 SASEGT. CDR3 loop: CASSPHRGTSYGYTF. DNA for the CDR3: TGTGCCAGCAGTCCCCACCGTGGGACATCCTATGGCTACACCTTC.

The chain combines TRBV5-1 with TRBJ2-2; the match to TRBD1 covers 7 bases. The CDR3 runs to 18 residues. The ends lost 0 bases at V and 1 base at J; junction bases unmatched: 9. The germline V gene has CDR1 SGHRS and CDR2 YFSETQ. The CDR3 spells CASSLGDSLLMNTGELFF. In DNA form, the CDR3 reads TGCGCCAGCAGCTTGGGGGACAGCCTACTTATGAACACCGGGGAGCTGTTTTTT.

V is TRBV7-9 and J is TRBJ2-3, with 16 bases matching TRBD2. The CDR3 is made up of 19 amino acids. Germline-derived CDR1 and CDR2 are SEHNR and FQNEAQ (reference sequence). Losses at the gene ends were 7 bases for V and 0 bases for J; bases not matched to a gene: 10. CDR3 coding DNA: TGTGCCAGCAAAACCGGGACTAGCGGGAGGGCCCTCAGCACAGATACGCAGTATTTT. Protein: CASKTGTSGRALSTDTQYF. Drawing the rest from reference TRBV7-9 and TRBJ2-3, the complete variable domain is DTGVSQNPRHKITKRGQNVTFRCDPISEHNRLYWYRQTLGQGPEFLTYFQNEAQLEKSRLLSDRFSAERPKGSFSTLEIQRTEQGDSAMYLCASKTGTSGRALSTDTQYFGPGTRLTVL.

The chain uses TRBV11-1 and TRBJ2-7; a possible D gene is TRBD2 (5 bases). The CDR3 totals 15 residues. Trimming removed 5 bases from V and 4 bases from J, with 18 bases in between. Per the germline V gene, CDR1 is SGHAT and CDR2 is FQDESV (reference sequence). This CDR3 is CASSHGREVTYEQYF. The CDR3 nucleotides read TGTGCCAGCAGCCATGGACGGGAAGTAACTTACGAGCAGTACTTC.